This T cell receptor beta chain came from a study of blood T cell repertoires in COVID-19. The overall study: Researchers got acute and convalescent COVID-19 samples from the United States, Italy and Spain. T cells, B-cell-depleted T cells, or PBMCs supplied cDNA or gDNA.

The germline V gene has CDR1 MDHEN and CDR2 SYDVKM. V was pared by 5 bases and J by 0 bases, with 9 bases of the junction left unmatched. This CDR3 has 17 residues. Per the original data handling: Estimation of nucleated cell counts was performed using reference gene primer amplification. Clones were sequenced by immunoSEQ multiplex PCR, and TCRdb holds only the in-frame ones, with some missing. The DNA gave D and trimming, while V, J and clone size come from that table. The repertoire holds 200,000 to 250,000 clones, about 83% seen once, with about 7% in the top ten. Each participant's cohort was designated according to participant-reported clinical history. This clone showed up just a few times.

The source of this sequence is a woman aged 40 to 49 who had recovered from COVID-19. Sequencing used PBMCs or T cells enriched from blood (not recorded which). The V gene is TRBV28, the J gene TRBJ2-1, with 8 bases lining up with TRBD1. In DNA, the CDR3 is TGTGCCAGCAGTACTATATGGACAGGGAGCTCCTACAATGAGCAGTTCTTC. It codes for CASSTIWTGSSYNEQFF.